This TCR beta chain was recorded in a study of T cell responses to AZD1222 COVID-19 vaccine. Study results and limitations: White British donors predominated, females outnumbered males, and clonal diversity was possibly underestimated. Spike-specific TCR breadth and depth grew following two AZD1222 doses.

The method was immunoSEQ multiplex PCR; TCRdb's version includes in-frame clones alone and lacks a portion of them. The sample includes about 79,000 clones, just over 90% seen only once; the top ten take under 7.5%. Trimming stripped 3 bases from V and 5 bases from J, with 5 bases between. CDR3 size: 12 residues. CDR1 KGHSH and CDR2 LQKENI come from the germline V gene. Details on this clone: Its antigen is unknown.

This clonotype was sampled from an adult in good health. The chain is built from TRBV18 and TRBJ2-1; no definite D call. The sequencing used peripheral blood, collected on day 0 of MenACWY control vaccination. CDR3 region: CASSPRNNEQFF. CDR3 sequence (DNA): TGTGCCAGCTCACCGCGGAACAATGAGCAGTTCTTC.